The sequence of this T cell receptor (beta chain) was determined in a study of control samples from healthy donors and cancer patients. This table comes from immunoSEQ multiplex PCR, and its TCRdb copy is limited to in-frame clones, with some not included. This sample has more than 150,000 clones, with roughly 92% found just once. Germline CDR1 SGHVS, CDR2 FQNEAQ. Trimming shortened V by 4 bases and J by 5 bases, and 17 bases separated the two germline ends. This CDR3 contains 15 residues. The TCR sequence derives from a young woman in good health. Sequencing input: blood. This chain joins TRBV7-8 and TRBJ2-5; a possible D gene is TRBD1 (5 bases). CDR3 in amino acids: CASSSPGRRAETQYF. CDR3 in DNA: TGTGCCAGCAGCTCCCCAGGGCGTAGAGCGGAGACCCAGTACTTC. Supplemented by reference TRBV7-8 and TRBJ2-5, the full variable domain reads GAGVSQSPRYKVAKRGQDVALRCDPISGHVSLFWYQQALGQGPEFLTYFQNEAQLDKSGLPSDRFFAERPEGSVSTLKIQRTQQEDSAVYLCASSSPGRRAETQYFGPGTRLLVL.